The sequence of this TCR beta chain was determined in a study of Ad26.COV2.S vaccination and SARS-CoV-2 variants. Profiling relied on immunoSEQ multiplex PCR, and the TCRdb table lists in-frame clones only, not all of them. The table has hundreds of thousands of clones, around 89% seen once. This CDR3 contains 15 residues. Germline CDR1 and CDR2: SGHRS and YFSETQ. Trimming took 1 base from V and 7 from J; bases not matched to a gene: 8. General study results and limits: Spike-specific TCR breadth was greater after Ad26.COV2.S than placebo. After vaccination, reports described spike-specific CD8+ and CD4+ T cell responses as showing substantial breadth.

Treatment specified: roughly 18 received Ad26.COV2.S at low or high dose, single or two shots; about five received placebo; per-sample allocation not given. Specimen acquisition occurred on day 63 following the initial vaccine or placebo injection. In Boston, an adult donor aged 18-55 years took part. The vaccine antigen was prefusion-stabilized Wuhan SARS-CoV-2 spike. In the case of this clone: Its cognate antigen is unknown.

Here the sequenced sample was peripheral blood, taken in a trial of Ad26.COV2.S vaccine versus placebo. The sequence was obtained from a person aged 18-65 years who received the Ad26.COV2.S COVID-19 vaccine or a placebo. This chain joins TRBV5-1 and TRBJ2-1, with 7 bases aligning to TRBD2. The chain's CDR3 is CASSLSSGIGNEQFF. The CDR3 nucleotides read TGCGCCAGCAGCTTGTCCAGCGGGATAGGGAATGAGCAGTTCTTC.